This TCR beta chain came from a study of patients and donors after allogeneic stem cell transplantation. The V gene lost 5 bases and the J gene lost 7 bases, with 9 bases spanning the gap. Per germline, CDR1 SGHNT and CDR2 YYREEE (reference sequence). The CDR3 spans 11 residues. TCRdb analysed the RT-PCR reads with MiXCR anew, one entry per CDR3 protein. The sample yields 110,000 or so distinct CDR3 sequences, 35% to 45% seen once. The receptor was derived from a human donor who was either an allogeneic HSCT recipient or a stem cell or donor lymphocyte infusion donor (not recorded which). It is not recorded whose cells these are; they may come from a transplant donor. The gene calls are TRBV5-4 and TRBJ1-1; D is unresolved. Sequenced sample: blood, either unsorted or a sorted T cell fraction (not recorded which). The CDR3 protein is CASREDGEAFF. The CDR3 DNA follows: TGTGCCAGCAGAGAGGACGGTGAAGCTTTCTTT.